This TCR beta chain emerged from a study of shared clonotypes between healthy human individuals. Trimming cost V 0 bases and J 3 bases; bases outside gene matches: 3. Germline values: CDR1 SQVTM, CDR2 ANQGSEA. The CDR3 is made up of 14 amino acids. TCRdb's table, derived via immunoSEQ multiplex PCR, lists solely in-frame clones and lacks some. Of about 1.5 million clones listed, approximately 98% are singletons. The TCR comes from a man aged 25-45 years in good health. The sample consisted of naive CD4+ T cells sorted from blood. The subset is: CD45RA+ positively selected. This chain uses TRBV29-1 with TRBJ2-7; 9 nucleotides agree with TRBD1. The CDR3 sequence: CSVEDGDRDYEQYF. The CDR3 bases are TGCAGCGTTGAAGACGGGGACAGGGACTACGAGCAGTACTTC.